One T cell receptor beta chain is described in this entry. Some clones are missing from TCRdb's copy, which holds only in-frame ones; the method was immunoSEQ multiplex PCR. In the table there are around 52,000 clones, around 92% of which are singletons. This sample is part of a study of T cell changes during pregnancy in multiple sclerosis. The CDR3 is 13 amino acids. Germline V CDR1 and CDR2: SGHTA, FQGTGA. Unmatched junction bases numbered 2, after V lost 8 bases and J lost 0 bases. The specimen comprised CD4+ T cells from peripheral blood mononuclear cells, sampled after pregnancy. The rearrangement uses TRBV7-3 and TRBJ1-2, with 8 bases that match TRBD1. The clonotype originates from a female donor in good health, enrolled as a control in a pregnancy study. Written as DNA, the CDR3 is TGTGCCAGCGGACAGGGAGCTAACTATGGCTACACCTTC. Protein sequence: CASGQGANYGYTF. The whole variable domain, remainder taken from reference TRBV7-3 and TRBJ1-2, is GAGVSQTPSNKVTEKGKYVELRCDPISGHTALYWYRQSLGQGPEFLIYFQGTGAADDSGLPNDRFFAVRPEGSVSTLKIQRTERGDSAVYLCASGQGANYGYTFGSGTRLTVV.